This T cell receptor (beta chain) was identified during a study of cytomegalovirus exposure and HLA in healthy donors. Study-wide points: Later, an analysis found that common viral pathogens appeared to be linked with several of the most significant clusters.

PCR was performed using 60 Vbeta and 13 Jbeta primers. The table came from immunoSEQ multiplex PCR; TCRdb's copy has only in-frame clones and leaves some out. Of 40,000 to 55,000 clones in the sample, about three quarters were seen once. Of note for this clone: No antigen is known for it.

Germline V gene lookup returns CDR1 SNHLY and CDR2 FYNNEI. The CDR3 is 13 amino acids. The germline V and J ends were trimmed by 2 bases and 10 bases, with 14 bases remaining between them. What was sequenced was PBMCs. The rearrangement links TRBV2 to TRBJ1-1; a weak D match, TRBD1 (5 bases). The receptor was isolated from a man aged 18 to 30 in good health and CMV-seronegative. CDR3: CASSERTREVAFF. The CDR3 DNA sequence: TGTGCCAGCAGTGAAAGGACACGCGAAGTAGCTTTCTTT. Drawing the rest from reference TRBV2 and TRBJ1-1, the complete variable domain is EPEVTQTPSHQVTQMGQEVILRCVPISNHLYFYWYRQILGQKVEFLVSFYNNEISEKSEIFDDQFSVERPDGSNFTLKIRSTKLEDSAMYFCASSERTREVAFFGQGTRLTVV.